This entry lists 28 T cell receptor beta chains sequenced from one sample in a study of metastatic and nonmetastatic thyroid tumors. TCRdb re-clonotyped the PCR reads through MiXCR. The sample has around 34,000 clones, 15% to 20% seen once. Nobody among the patients had been given any treatment before thyroid surgery. Sequencing used blood. All receptors derive from a female donor with papillary thyroid cancer or a benign thyroid nodule (not recorded which). Some clones in this sample may be carry-over from other donors' samples.

There are many counts of this clone. The V gene is TRBV5-1, the J gene TRBJ2-3; no clear D gene. V shed 4 bases and J shed 4 bases, with 4 bases lying between them. The CDR3 runs 11 residues. CDR1 SGHRS and CDR2 YFSETQ come from the germline V gene. This chain's CDR3 is CASSRADTQYF. The DNA for the CDR3 is TGCGCCAGCAGCAGGGCAGATACGCAGTATTTT. Complete variable domain (other parts from reference TRBV5-1 and TRBJ2-3): KAGVTQTPRYLIKTRGQQVTLSCSPISGHRSVSWYQQTPGQGLQFLFEYFSETQRNKGNFPGRFSGRQFSNSRSEMNVSTLELGDSALYLCASSRADTQYFGPGTRLTVL.

This clone was observed at least ten times. The chain carries TRBV11-1 and TRBJ2-5; D is unresolved. The CDR3 runs to 13 residues. V was pared by 4 bases and J by 6 bases, with 12 bases between. The germline V gene has CDR1 SGHAT and CDR2 FQDESV (reference sequence). The chain's CDR3 is CASSSEPLKTQYF. The CDR3 coding sequence is TGTGCCAGCAGCTCCGAGCCGTTGAAGACCCAGTACTTC.

This clone has more than one count but fewer than ten. The chain employs TRBV6-5 and TRBJ2-7; D perhaps matches TRBD2 (5 bases). Deletions cut 7 bases from V and 3 bases from J, with 28 bases between. Germline V CDR1 and CDR2: MNHEY, SVGAGI. The CDR3 totals 18 residues. This chain's CDR3 is CASTPRRVLALGCYEQYF. In DNA, the CDR3 is TGTGCCAGCACCCCGAGGCGGGTGCTGGCTCTCGGGTGCTACGAGCAGTACTTC.

The V gene is TRBV11-1, the J gene TRBJ2-7; TRBD1 or TRBD2 may be the D gene (7 bases each). The germline V gene has CDR1 SGHAT and CDR2 FQDESV (reference sequence). The CDR3 has 18 amino acids. V dropped 5 bases and J dropped 1 base, with 24 bases sitting between them. The CDR3 here is CASSHVGGGRQGSYEQYF. For the CDR3, the DNA is TGTGCCAGCAGCCACGTAGGGGGGGGGCGACAGGGATCCTACGAGCAGTACTTC.

This clone was recorded at least ten times. The chain couples TRBV11-1 to TRBJ2-1; weak D call: TRBD1 (6 bases). Per the germline V gene, CDR1 is SGHAT and CDR2 is FQDESV (reference sequence). The CDR3 spans 13 residues. Between the trimmed V and J ends, which lost 5 bases and 5 bases, there was a span of 10 bases. As DNA, the CDR3 is TGTGCCAGCAGCCTCGACAGGAACAATGAGCAGTTCTTC. It is translated as CASSLDRNNEQFF.

This clone has a handful of counts. The chain employs TRBV28 and TRBJ1-1, with unresolved D. This CDR3 is built from 14 residues. The V gene's germline CDR1 is MDHEN and CDR2 SYDVKM. With 7 bases removed from V and 2 bases from J, the gap between germline ends came to 14 bases. The CDR3 DNA follows: TGTGCCAGCATCCTCCCACGACCTAACACTGAAGCTTTCTTT. Protein: CASILPRPNTEAFF.

This clone was detected ten times or more. The V and J genes are TRBV6-1 and TRBJ2-3, with TRBD2 as a possible D gene (6 bases). Germline V CDR1 and CDR2: MNHNS, SASEGT. V lost 5 bases to trimming and J lost 1 base, with 16 bases between them. The CDR3 contains 16 residues. This CDR3 reads CASSFGSGSGTDTQYF. The CDR3 nucleotides are TGTGCCAGCAGTTTTGGTTCCGGGAGCGGCACAGATACGCAGTATTTT.

This clone was recorded many times. The CDR3 DNA reads as TGTGCCAGCAGCCGGGACGCCTACGAGCAGTACTTC. Amino acid sequence: CASSRDAYEQYF. The V gene is TRBV7-9, the J gene TRBJ2-7; D assignment may be TRBD1 or TRBD2 (5 bases each). Trimming cost V 5 bases and J 2 bases, with 7 bases left between them. Per germline, CDR1 SEHNR and CDR2 FQNEAQ (reference sequence). The length of the CDR3 is 12 residues.

This clone was counted many times. The chain links TRBV6-1 to TRBJ1-6; D is undetermined. CDR1 MNHNS and CDR2 SASEGT come from the germline V gene. This CDR3 contains 13 residues. V gave up 6 bases and J gave up 11 bases, with 14 bases separating them. The CDR3 loop is CASSPREAAPLHF. CDR3 nucleotides: TGTGCCAGCAGCCCCCGGGAGGCAGCACCCCTCCACTTT.

This clone was detected many times. The V and J genes are TRBV10-3 and TRBJ2-1; 9 bases are shared with TRBD2. The CDR3 has 17 amino acids. V trimming: 0 bases; J trimming: 4 bases; junction bases outside the gene matches: 7. Germline V gene lookup returns CDR1 ENHRY and CDR2 SYGVKD. CDR3 nucleotide sequence: TGTGCCATCAGTGAGTCGAAGGCTAGCGGGGATTACAATGAGCAGTTCTTC. Translation gives CAISESKASGDYNEQFF.

This clone was seen ten or more times. This chain joins TRBV2 and TRBJ2-5; tentatively, D is TRBD2 (6 bases). Trimming took 0 bases from V and 4 from J, leaving 12 bases between them. CDR1 SNHLY and CDR2 FYNNEI come from the germline V gene. The CDR3 is made up of 15 amino acids. The CDR3 loop reads CASSEAGLSGETQYF. DNA for the CDR3: TGTGCCAGCAGTGAAGCAGGACTAAGCGGAGAGACCCAGTACTTC.

V usage is TRBV30 and J usage is TRBJ1-1; D not certain. Per the germline V gene, CDR1 is GTSNPN and CDR2 is SVGIG (reference sequence). The CDR3 is 13 residues long. Trimming took 0 bases from V and 3 from J, leaving 8 bases between them. The CDR3 sequence: CAWSVRKYTEAFF. Written as DNA, the CDR3 is TGTGCCTGGAGTGTGAGGAAATACACTGAAGCTTTCTTT.

This clone was seen ten or more times. This chain uses TRBV9 with TRBJ2-3, with 7 bases aligning to TRBD2. V was pared by 2 bases and J by 4 bases, with 13 bases of the junction left unmatched. The CDR3 runs 17 residues. Germline values: CDR1 SGDLS, CDR2 YYNGEE. This CDR3 is CASSVWGGSPSPDTQYF. The CDR3 nucleotides are TGTGCCAGCAGCGTTTGGGGCGGGAGTCCCTCCCCAGATACGCAGTATTTT.

This clone was seen many times. The sample contains more than one DNA sequence encoding this CDR3. V usage is TRBV6-1 and J usage is TRBJ2-5; D is uncertain. The CDR3 extends over 16 amino acids. V was pared by 0 bases and J by 1 base, with 12 bases between. In germline, CDR1 is MNHNS, CDR2 SASEGT. The CDR3 DNA reads TGTGCCAGCAGTGAAGCGCTGTCGAGGTTCCAAGAGACCCAGTACTTC. Translating gives CASSEALSRFQETQYF.

This clone is medium-sized by share. This CDR3 reads CSALTSGSSFSYEQYF. In DNA, the CDR3 is TGCAGTGCTCTGACTAGCGGGAGTTCCTTCTCCTACGAGCAGTACTTC. The rearrangement links TRBV20-1 to TRBJ2-7; TRBD2 matches 12 bases. Germline loops: CDR1 DFQATT, CDR2 SNEGSKA (reference sequence). The trim removed 5 bases at V and 0 bases at J, leaving 8 bases unmatched. The CDR3 has 16 amino acids.

This clone was recorded once. The junction departs from the called germline gene at one end, perhaps through a read error. V gene TRBV4-1 combines with J gene TRBJ1-2, with unresolved D. The CDR3 spans 15 residues. CDR1 and CDR2 (germline): MGHRA, YSYEKL. The CDR3 loop reads CASTQDLGQSYGYTF. CDR3 DNA: TGCGCCAGCACCCAAGATCTTGGGCAGAGCTATGGCTACACCTTC.

This clone was counted ten times or more. The gene calls are TRBV2 and TRBJ2-1; 14 bases map to TRBD2. V trimming: 6 bases; J trimming: 15 bases; junction bases outside the gene matches: 13. Germline lookup yields CDR1 SNHLY and CDR2 FYNNEI. The CDR3 is 15 amino acids. The CDR3 nucleotides read TGTGCCAGCAGCCCCGGGACTAGCGGGAGACTCCGGGGGTTCTTC. Amino acids: CASSPGTSGRLRGFF.

This clone appeared many times. A junction end diverges from the germline sequence, so it may reflect a read error. The rearrangement links TRBV9 to TRBJ1-1; 7 bases fit TRBD1. The CDR3 is 15 amino acids. Looked up from germline, CDR1 is SGDLS and CDR2 is YYNGEE. CDR3 region: CASSVGDSLNTEAFF. The CDR3 bases are TGTGCCAGCAGCGTCGGGGACAGTTTGAATACTGAAGCTTTCTTT.

This clone came up once. The chain couples TRBV7-8 to TRBJ2-7; 7 nucleotides align to TRBD2. This CDR3 is 15 amino acids long. The V gene end was trimmed by 1 base and the J gene end by 5 bases; junction bases not matched to a gene: 8. Germline lookup yields CDR1 SGHVS and CDR2 FQNEAQ. This CDR3 is CASSLGRGGHNEQYF. The CDR3, as DNA: TGTGCCAGCAGCTTAGGCCGGGGAGGGCACAACGAGCAGTACTTC.

The chain uses TRBV3-1 and TRBJ2-5; a possible D gene is TRBD1 (6 bases). CDR3 length equals 13 residues. The germline V gene encodes CDR1 LGHDT and CDR2 YNNKEL (reference sequence). Deletions cut 2 bases from V and 4 bases from J, with 8 bases between. CDR3: CASSQSQGETQYF. In DNA, the CDR3 is TGTGCCAGCAGCCAATCACAGGGAGAGACCCAGTACTTC.

This clone was detected ten times or more. The chain carries TRBV20-1 and TRBJ1-6; D gene uncertain. Germline lookup yields CDR1 DFQATT and CDR2 SNEGSKA (reference sequence). Between the trimmed V and J ends, which lost 6 bases and 7 bases, there was a span of 16 bases. The CDR3 has 14 amino acids. In nucleotides, the CDR3 is TGCAGTGCCCAAACCTCCGGGGTCAATTCACCCCTCCACTTT. Protein sequence: CSAQTSGVNSPLHF.

V and J are TRBV18 and TRBJ1-1; D remains unclear. CDR3 length: 18 residues. Trimming left V 3 bases short and J 0 bases short, with 20 bases between. CDR1 and CDR2 from the germline V gene are KGHSH and LQKENI. In DNA form, the CDR3 reads TGTGCCAGCTCACCCGGGGATCCGGGCAGGCAAGTGAACACTGAAGCTTTCTTT. Translating it yields CASSPGDPGRQVNTEAFF.

This clone was observed many times. The gene calls are TRBV27 and TRBJ2-1; 7 bases agree with TRBD1. The CDR3 covers 14 residues. Trimming took 5 bases from V and 7 from J; bases not matched to a gene: 8. The germline V gene has CDR1 MNHEY and CDR2 SMNVEV (reference sequence). The CDR3 reads CASSTQQGYNEQFF. The DNA of the CDR3 is TGTGCCAGCAGTACCCAACAGGGGTATAATGAGCAGTTCTTC.

This clone has just a few counts. The V and J genes are TRBV6-1 and TRBJ1-5; no clear D. Trimming removed 6 bases at V and 11 bases at J, with 20 bases between. Germline CDR1 is MNHNS and CDR2 is SASEGT. This CDR3 is 14 amino acids long. The CDR3 nucleotides read TGTGCCAGCAGCCCCGGGGAGAGCCGGGAGTCCCAGCATTTT. Its protein is CASSPGESRESQHF.

V gene TRBV11-3 combines with J gene TRBJ1-2; D uncertain. V gave up 0 bases and J gave up 3 bases, with 2 bases separating them. The CDR3 totals 12 residues. Germline loops: CDR1 SGHNT, CDR2 YENEEA. The CDR3 DNA reads TGTGCCAGCAGCTTAGATGACTATGGCTACACCTTC. Protein sequence: CASSLDDYGYTF.

This clone was seen repeatedly, ten times or more. The V gene is TRBV30, the J gene TRBJ2-2; 7 positions agree with TRBD2. The CDR3 has 13 amino acids. Germline V CDR1 and CDR2: GTSNPN, SVGIG (reference sequence). Trimming cost V 2 bases and J 7 bases; bases outside gene matches: 4. CDR3 region: CAWSSWEGGELFF. The CDR3 DNA sequence: TGTGCCTGGAGTTCCTGGGAGGGCGGGGAGCTGTTTTTT.

This clone has a count of ten or more. This chain joins TRBV6-1 and TRBJ1-5; no reliable D call. V lost 5 bases and J 2 bases, leaving 10 bases between the germline ends. The germline gives CDR1 MNHNS, CDR2 SASEGT. The CDR3 length is 14 residues. This CDR3 is CASSLGIGNQPQHF. CDR3 nucleotides: TGTGCCAGCAGTCTGGGTATCGGCAATCAGCCCCAGCATTTT.

This clone was seen many times. The chain combines TRBV7-6 with TRBJ2-7; D gene unclear. CDR1 is SGHVS and CDR2 is FNYEAQ in the germline V gene. The CDR3 consists of 14 residues. The germline V and J ends were trimmed by 5 bases and 1 base, with 12 bases remaining between them. CDR3: CASSRNWDSYEQYF. Here the CDR3 DNA reads TGTGCCAGCAGCCGCAATTGGGATTCCTACGAGCAGTACTTC.